Below, 32 T cell receptor beta chains from the same sample are listed, as sequenced in a study of Ad26.COV2.S vaccination and SARS-CoV-2 variants (dated by TCRdb to 2020 to 2023). The treatment or condition label on this specimen signifies: about 20 received Ad26.COV2.S at low or high dose, single or two shots; about 5 received placebo; per-sample allocation not given. Repertoires of vaccine and placebo recipients were sequenced from samples collected on day 63 after the first injection. Preparation of the library involved the immunoSEQ multiplex PCR assay. TCRdb's version of the immuneACCESS table is confined to in-frame rearrangements and falls short of the full clone set. An unresolved V gene accounts for under half of the shortfall where checked; the remainder is of unknown origin. The sample yields about 320,000 clones; 85% to 90% were counted once. About 5% of the sample lies in the top ten.

Sequences were derived from peripheral blood, sampled in a trial of Ad26.COV2.S vaccine versus placebo. The origin of the receptors is a person between 18 and 59 years old who received the Ad26.COV2.S COVID-19 vaccine or a placebo.

V is TRBV5-6 and J is TRBJ2-1; D gene uncertain. V gave up 0 bases and J gave up 7 bases, with 8 bases separating them. The CDR3 is 13 residues long. Germline-derived CDR1 and CDR2 are SGHDT and YYEEEE. CDR3: CASSLVGENEQFF. Here the CDR3 DNA reads TGTGCCAGCAGCTTGGTAGGTGAGAATGAGCAGTTCTTC. The full variable domain, its missing parts supplied by reference TRBV5-6 and TRBJ2-1, is DAGVTQSPTHLIKTRGQQVTLRCSPKSGHDTVSWYQQALGQGPQFIFQYYEEEERQRGNFPDRFSGHQFPNYSSELNVNALLLGDSALYLCASSLVGENEQFFGPGTRLTVL.

This clone was observed once. The chain combines TRBV15 with TRBJ1-6, with D maybe TRBD1 (5 bases). Deletions cut 0 bases from V and 2 bases from J, with 17 bases between. The V gene's germline CDR1 is LNHNV and CDR2 YYDKDF (reference sequence). The CDR3 is 19 amino acids. This CDR3 is CATSRDIPRVSTYNSPLHF. The CDR3 DNA reads TGTGCCACCAGCAGAGATATTCCCAGGGTTTCCACCTATAATTCACCCCTCCACTTT.

The rearrangement uses TRBV5-4 and TRBJ2-1; TRBD2 aligns across 12 bases. With V trimmed by 1 base and J by 7 bases, 6 bases remained unmatched. The CDR3 is 16 amino acids. Per germline, CDR1 SGHNT and CDR2 YYREEE (reference sequence). Written as DNA, the CDR3 is TGTGCCAGCAGCTTGTTTTTCCTAGCGGGAGGGAATGAGCAGTTCTTC. This codes for CASSLFFLAGGNEQFF.

The chain recombines TRBV6-5 with TRBJ1-2; D might be TRBD1 (5 bases). V was shortened by 6 bases and J by 2 bases, with 10 bases between the two germline ends. This CDR3 has 13 residues. Germline CDR1 and CDR2: MNHEY and SVGAGI. DNA of the CDR3: TGTGCCAGCAGACAACAGGAAAACTATGGCTACACCTTC. Encoded protein: CASRQQENYGYTF.

V usage is TRBV10-3 and J usage is TRBJ1-5; a weak D match, TRBD1 (6 bases). Germline CDR1 is ENHRY and CDR2 is SYGVKD. The CDR3 consists of 15 residues. The V and J ends lost 6 bases and 3 bases respectively, with 15 bases between them. The DNA of the CDR3 is TGTGCCATCAGGGAGGGGGACGGAGACAATCAGCCCCAGCATTTT. Residues: CAIREGDGDNQPQHF.

This rearrangement joins TRBV4-3 to TRBJ2-2; D ambiguous. The germline V and J ends were trimmed by 4 bases and 8 bases, with 17 bases remaining between them. The CDR3 is 15 amino acids. CDR1 is LGHNA, CDR2 YSLEER, per germline. In DNA, the CDR3 is TGCGCCAGCAGCCTTTATCCCTTAACGACGGGGGAGCTGTTTTTT. Encoded protein: CASSLYPLTTGELFF.

This sequence joins TRBV5-1 and TRBJ2-7; 7 bases are a match to TRBD1. Unmatched junction bases numbered 4, after V lost 5 bases and J lost 5 bases. The CDR3 contains 12 residues. In germline, CDR1 is SGHRS, CDR2 YFSETQ. The DNA of the CDR3 is TGCGCCAGCAGTCGTACAGGGGACGAGCAGTACTTC. The encoded protein is CASSRTGDEQYF. The full variable domain, with the rest looked up from reference TRBV5-1 and TRBJ2-7, is KAGVTQTPRYLIKTRGQQVTLSCSPISGHRSVSWYQQTPGQGLQFLFEYFSETQRNKGNFPGRFSGRQFSNSRSEMNVSTLELGDSALYLCASSRTGDEQYFGPGTRLTVT.

In DNA, the CDR3 is TGCGCCAGCGGAACCGGGACTAGCGGGGGGTTAGAGACCCAGTACTTC. Residues: CASGTGTSGGLETQYF. This chain links TRBV4-3 with TRBJ2-5; 15 bases fit TRBD2. The CDR3 extends over 16 amino acids. Germline CDR1 LGHNA, CDR2 YSLEER. V shed 8 bases and J 4 bases; nucleotides not matched to a gene: 8.

The chain has TRBV4-1 and TRBJ1-2; no clear D gene. Trimming removed 0 bases from V and 13 bases from J, with 12 bases in between. The CDR3 length is 12 residues. Germline V CDR1 and CDR2: MGHRA, YSYEKL. The CDR3 is CASSQDTGYSTF. The DNA for the CDR3 is TGCGCCAGCAGCCAAGATACGGGGTATAGCACCTTC.

The chain has TRBV11-2 and TRBJ2-2; D might be TRBD2 (5 bases). The germline gives CDR1 SGHAT, CDR2 FQNNGV. The V and J ends lost 5 bases and 0 bases respectively, with 19 bases between them. The length of the CDR3 is 18 residues. DNA of the CDR3: TGTGCCAGCAGCCGACGCCAGATAGCTAGCACGAACACCGGGGAGCTGTTTTTT. It codes for CASSRRQIASTNTGELFF.

The chain joins TRBV2 to TRBJ2-2, with TRBD1 identical over 9 bases. The CDR3 has 14 amino acids. In germline, CDR1 is SNHLY, CDR2 FYNNEI. V was pared by 10 bases and J by 7 bases, with 10 bases of the junction left unmatched. The CDR3 DNA sequence: TGTGCCACCCGGACAGGGGTGTTGGGCGGGGAGCTGTTTTTT. Protein: CATRTGVLGGELFF.

The chain uses TRBV6-4 and TRBJ1-6; D unclear. The CDR3 consists of 13 residues. Trimming shortened V by 0 bases and J by 5 bases, and 2 bases separated the two germline ends. Germline V lookup: CDR1 MRHNA, CDR2 SNTAGT. CDR3 loop: CASSDSNNSPLHF. In DNA form, the CDR3 reads TGTGCCAGCAGTGACTCTAATAATTCACCCCTCCACTTT.

The V call is TRBV24-1, the J call TRBJ2-1; 9 nucleotides line up with TRBD2. This CDR3 spans 15 amino acids. V shed 7 bases, J shed 7 bases, and the junction held 10 bases outside the gene matches. Germline lookup yields CDR1 KGHDR and CDR2 SFDVKD. This CDR3 is CATSVAGEGENEQFF. Written as DNA, the CDR3 is TGTGCCACCAGCGTAGCGGGGGAGGGCGAGAATGAGCAGTTCTTC.

This clone appeared a single time. CDR3 coding DNA: TGTGCCTGGAGTCAAGGCCTGGGGTTAGGGGAGCTGTTTTTT. Its protein product is CAWSQGLGLGELFF. The chain is built from TRBV30 and TRBJ2-2, with unresolved D. In germline, CDR1 is GTSNPN, CDR2 SVGIG (reference sequence). Trimming removed 2 bases from V and 8 bases from J, with 15 bases in between. The CDR3 has 14 amino acids.

The chain joins TRBV29-1 to TRBJ2-5; D not resolved. In germline, CDR1 is SQVTM, CDR2 ANQGSEA. This CDR3 is 14 amino acids long. Trimming took off 4 bases at V and 5 bases at J, with 17 bases between the two ends. CDR3 DNA: TGCAGCGTTGGTTTCGCTCTAACTGGGGAGACCCAGTACTTC. Residues: CSVGFALTGETQYF.

The V call is TRBV5-6, the J call TRBJ1-6; 8 bases fit TRBD1. The V gene end was trimmed by 1 base and the J gene end by 7 bases; junction bases not matched to a gene: 4. Germline CDR1 reads SGHDT; CDR2 reads YYEEEE. CDR3 length equals 15 residues. CDR3 in amino acids: CASSLLTGVNSPLHF. The DNA for the CDR3 is TGTGCCAGCAGCTTGTTGACAGGGGTAAATTCACCCCTCCACTTT.

The V gene is TRBV6-5, the J gene TRBJ1-2; no definite D call. The ends were cut back, 0 bases at V and 8 bases at J, with 13 bases in the middle. CDR1 MNHEY and CDR2 SVGAGI come from the germline V gene. The CDR3 runs to 14 residues. The CDR3 reads CASSYSRVPMGYTF. The CDR3 DNA follows: TGTGCCAGCAGTTACTCGAGGGTCCCTATGGGCTACACCTTC.

V gene TRBV15 combines with J gene TRBJ2-5, with D possibly TRBD2 on 5 matching bases. The CDR3 length is 12 residues. Trimming stripped 8 bases from V and 5 bases from J, with 12 bases between. CDR1 LNHNV and CDR2 YYDKDF come from the germline V gene (reference sequence). CDR3: CATGSWRETQYF. The CDR3 DNA sequence: TGTGCCACCGGGTCCTGGAGGGAGACCCAGTACTTC.

This clone has only one observation. The chain employs TRBV7-6 and TRBJ1-5; D ambiguous. Germline CDR1 is SGHVS and CDR2 is FNYEAQ. The CDR3 loop spans 13 amino acids. Trimming pared 6 bases from V and 2 bases from J, leaving 8 bases between. The CDR3: CASSSEGNQPQHF. The CDR3 DNA sequence: TGTGCCAGCAGTTCAGAAGGCAATCAGCCCCAGCATTTT.

The V call is TRBV2, the J call TRBJ1-1, with D uncertain. The CDR3 runs to 11 residues. Between the trimmed V and J ends, which lost 7 bases and 0 bases, there was a span of 3 bases. Germline V gene lookup returns CDR1 SNHLY and CDR2 FYNNEI. The DNA of the CDR3 is TGTGCCAGCAATCTGAACACTGAAGCTTTCTTT. Amino acids: CASNLNTEAFF. The full variable domain, completed using reference TRBV2 and TRBJ1-1, is EPEVTQTPSHQVTQMGQEVILRCVPISNHLYFYWYRQILGQKVEFLVSFYNNEISEKSEIFDDQFSVERPDGSNFTLKIRSTKLEDSAMYFCASNLNTEAFFGQGTRLTVV.

The V call is TRBV3-1 (or the pseudogene TRBV3-2), the J call TRBJ1-1; D gene ambiguous. The CDR3 is made up of 16 amino acids. Germline CDR1 and CDR2: LGHDT and YNNKEL (reference sequence). With 4 bases removed from V and 2 bases from J, the gap between germline ends came to 17 bases. CDR3 amino acids: CASSPPLLTKNTEAFF. The CDR3 region has the DNA TGTGCCAGCAGCCCCCCGCTGTTGACGAAAAACACTGAAGCTTTCTTT.

The V gene is TRBV7-8, the J gene TRBJ1-2; D is unresolved. Germline-derived CDR1 and CDR2 are SGHVS and FQNEAQ. V lost 2 bases, J lost 8 bases, and 9 bases lay in between. CDR3 length: 12 residues. CDR3 sequence reads: CASSLSGWGYTF. CDR3 sequence (DNA): TGTGCCAGCAGCTTAAGTGGTTGGGGCTACACCTTC.

The chain recombines TRBV14 with TRBJ1-1; D possibly corresponds to TRBD1 (6 bases). V shed 1 base and J shed 4 bases, with 13 bases lying between them. This CDR3 has 15 amino acids. Germline V gene lookup returns CDR1 SGHDN and CDR2 FVKESK. In DNA, the CDR3 is TGTGCCAGCAGCCAAGCCGGCGGCAGGGGCACTGAAGCTTTCTTT. This gives the protein CASSQAGGRGTEAFF.

The rearrangement links TRBV19 to TRBJ1-5, with a possible D match to TRBD1 (5 bases). From germline, CDR1 is LNHDA and CDR2 SQIVND (reference sequence). The CDR3 totals 14 residues. Trimming removed 11 bases at V and 0 bases at J, with 14 bases between. The CDR3, as DNA: TGTGCCGCCGGGGGGACCTATAGCAATCAGCCCCAGCATTTT. This sequence encodes CAAGGTYSNQPQHF.

This clone has just one count. The chain joins TRBV3-1 (or the pseudogene TRBV3-2) to TRBJ2-2; D ambiguous. V dropped 4 bases and J dropped 0 bases, with 6 bases sitting between them. The germline V gene encodes CDR1 LGHDT and CDR2 YNNKEL (reference sequence). The CDR3 covers 14 residues. The CDR3 sequence: CASSPTANTGELFF. In nucleotides, the CDR3 is TGTGCCAGCAGCCCAACAGCGAACACCGGGGAGCTGTTTTTT.

This clone was counted a single time. The J gene is TRBJ1-2, the V gene TRBV7-6; TRBD1 matches at 10 bases. J gave up 5 bases and V 5 bases, and 5 bases lay outside the gene matches. This CDR3 comprises 14 residues. CDR1 and CDR2 (germline): SGHVS, FNYEAQ. CDR3 DNA: TGTGCCAGCAGCCCCGGGACAGGGGAATATGGCTACACCTTC. Residues: CASSPGTGEYGYTF.

The chain couples TRBV5-1 to TRBJ2-3; 13 nucleotides match TRBD2. CDR1 is SGHRS, CDR2 YFSETQ, per germline. The CDR3 extends over 16 amino acids. With V trimmed by 4 bases and J by 1 base, 3 bases remained unmatched. CDR3 in DNA: TGCGCCAGCAGCCCGGGACTAGCGGGACGCACAGATACGCAGTATTTT. Translation gives CASSPGLAGRTDTQYF.

V usage is TRBV7-8 and J usage is TRBJ2-3, with 10 bases aligning to TRBD2. From germline, CDR1 is SGHVS and CDR2 FQNEAQ. The length of the CDR3 is 16 residues. V lost 5 bases to trimming and J lost 2 bases; unmatched junction nucleotides: 7. The DNA for the CDR3 is TGTGCCAGCAGCGGACGAGCGGGAGGGACCACAGATACGCAGTATTTT. Translating gives CASSGRAGGTTDTQYF.

This sequence joins TRBV15 and TRBJ2-3; no clear D gene. The germline V and J ends were trimmed by 0 bases and 0 bases, with 4 bases remaining between them. This CDR3 region has 14 residues. CDR1 is LNHNV and CDR2 is YYDKDF in the germline V gene (reference sequence). CDR3 DNA: TGTGCCACCAGCAGAGATCCTAGCACAGATACGCAGTATTTT. Translated, it gives CATSRDPSTDTQYF.

The V gene is TRBV6-5, the J gene TRBJ1-5; possible D gene TRBD1, 6 bases. Germline values: CDR1 MNHEY, CDR2 SVGAGI. Trimming cost V 6 bases and J 0 bases, with 9 bases left between them. This CDR3 is 14 amino acids long. The CDR3 DNA is TGTGCCAGCAGCAGGGGTTTTAGCAATCAGCCCCAGCATTTT. Translated: CASSRGFSNQPQHF.

The V call is TRBV19, the J call TRBJ2-2; no definite D call. V lost 5 bases to trimming and J lost 0 bases, with 19 bases between them. The CDR3 contains 18 residues. CDR1 and CDR2 (germline): LNHDA, SQIVND (reference sequence). CDR3 sequence (DNA): TGTGCCAGTAGTCCCATGTTCCGCTTGGTCGCGAACACCGGGGAGCTGTTTTTT. Its protein product is CASSPMFRLVANTGELFF.

This clone has a single count. The genes are TRBV19 and TRBJ1-4; tentative D call: TRBD1 (6 bases). This CDR3 has 16 amino acids. Germline CDR1 LNHDA, CDR2 SQIVND (reference sequence). Trimming took 4 bases from V and 7 from J, leaving 19 bases between them. The CDR3 is CASSRRGGLQGEKLFF. CDR3 bases: TGTGCCAGTAGTAGAAGGGGCGGGTTACAGGGTGAAAAACTGTTTTTT.